The present entry profiles one T cell receptor (beta chain) with its context. The sample belongs to a study of human T cells and chemical hapten exposure. Study summary: Variability of per-sample TCR yields stemmed mainly from small differences in pooled library volume.

Whole blood that had not been fractionated was the source of extracted total RNA. Germline V lookup: CDR1 SGHRS, CDR2 YFSETQ. Trimming pared 3 bases from V and 1 base from J, leaving 10 bases between. There are 15 residues in the CDR3. Within the library, unique molecular identifiers were attached to each individual cDNA molecule. A single record per CDR3 protein comes from TCRdb applying MiXCR to the 5' RACE reads. Of roughly 82,000 distinct CDR3 sequences in the sample, less than 20% are singletons; the top ten hold under 7.5%. This TCR came from a female donor in good health. The V and J genes are TRBV5-1 and TRBJ2-2; the D gene is possibly TRBD1 (6 bases). The CDR3 coding sequence is TGCGCCAGCAGCTCAGACAGGTGGAACACCGGGGAGCTGTTTTTT. Its protein product is CASSSDRWNTGELFF.